These 19 T cell receptor beta chains were sequenced from one sample in a study of blood T cells in healthy people across ages. A J-beta primer mix and a sample-barcoded 5' primer were used in a second PCR of about 7 to 12 cycles. TCRdb reprocessed the 5' RACE reads via MiXCR and lists one record per CDR3 protein. The repertoire consists of about 1,400,000 distinct CDR3 sequences, with 35% to 45% occurring once and the leading ten covering approximately 7.9%. Sample: blood. The receptor source for this set is a woman in her late teens or twenties in good health.

The chain combines TRBV20-1 with TRBJ1-1, with a weak D call TRBD1 (5 bases). Trimming removed 0 bases from V and 0 bases from J, with 8 bases in between. Germline V gives CDR1 DFQATT, CDR2 SNEGSKA (reference sequence). The CDR3 has 14 amino acids. The CDR3 nucleotides read TGCAGTGCTAGAGAAGACAGCTTGAACACTGAAGCTTTCTTT. Its protein product is CSAREDSLNTEAFF.

The V and J genes are TRBV5-1 and TRBJ2-4, with 14 bases aligning to TRBD2. The J call may be wrong; the DNA end is better matched by TRBJ2-7. The CDR3 has 16 amino acids. Per germline, CDR1 SGHRS and CDR2 YFSETQ. CDR3 protein: CASSPGTSGSFYEQYF. In nucleotides, the CDR3 is TGCGCCAGCAGCCCCGGGACTAGCGGGAGCTTCTACGAGCAGTACTTC.

The chain has TRBV5-1 and TRBJ2-3; D could derive from TRBD1 or TRBD2 (6 bases each). The V and J ends lost 4 bases and 3 bases respectively, with 15 bases between them. Germline V gene sequence: CDR1 SGHRS, CDR2 YFSETQ. CDR3 length equals 15 residues. This CDR3 reads CASSSVGGQTDTQYF. The CDR3 DNA reads TGCGCCAGCAGCAGCGTAGGGGGGCAAACAGATACGCAGTATTTT.

The chain uses TRBV25-1 and TRBJ1-2, with D maybe TRBD1 (5 bases). V gave up 4 bases and J gave up 7 bases, with 16 bases separating them. This CDR3 comprises 14 residues. CDR1 MGHDK and CDR2 SYGVNS come from the germline V gene. The CDR3 loop is CASSAPRQSGGYTF. The CDR3 nucleotides are TGTGCCAGCAGTGCCCCCCGACAGTCCGGTGGCTACACCTTC.

The rearrangement joins TRBV6-1 to TRBJ2-7, with D possibly called TRBD1 or TRBD2 (5 bases each). TRBJ2-5 matches the DNA end more closely, so the J call is doubtful. Germline loops: CDR1 MNHNS, CDR2 SASEGT. The length of the CDR3 is 15 residues. This CDR3 is CASTGAETNQETQYF. CDR3 DNA sequence: TGTGCCAGCACCGGGGCGGAGACGAACCAAGAGACCCAGTACTTC.

This clonotype came up a few times. V is TRBV6-5 and J is TRBJ2-1, with 11 bases lining up with TRBD2. V was pared by 10 bases and J by 6 bases, with 5 bases of the junction left unmatched. Germline CDR1 is MNHEY and CDR2 is SVGAGI. This CDR3 is 13 amino acids long. The CDR3 coding sequence is TGTGCCACCTCGGGGACTAGCGGCAATGAGCAGTTCTTC. This gives the protein CATSGTSGNEQFF.

This rearrangement joins TRBV7-2 to TRBJ2-7; D unclear. The CDR3 contains 14 residues. The ends were cut back, 3 bases at V and 2 bases at J, with 11 bases in the middle. Germline CDR1 reads SGHTA; CDR2 reads FQGNSA. CDR3 bases: TGTGCCAGCAGCTTCTTGAAAGGGCCCTACGAGCAGTACTTC. Its protein product is CASSFLKGPYEQYF.

The chain recombines TRBV5-1 with TRBJ2-1; tentative D call: TRBD2 (6 bases). Germline-derived CDR1 and CDR2 are SGHRS and YFSETQ. Deletions cut 4 bases from V and 0 bases from J, with 14 bases between. The CDR3 spans 16 residues. The CDR3 sequence: CASSGGSGNSYNEQFF. In DNA, the CDR3 is TGCGCCAGCAGCGGGGGGTCGGGTAACTCCTACAATGAGCAGTTCTTC.

The chain links TRBV6-2 or TRBV6-3 to TRBJ2-3; possibly TRBD1 or TRBD2 for D (7 bases each). V was trimmed by 6 bases and J by 10 bases, leaving 14 bases between them. The germline CDR1 and CDR2 sequences are MNHEY and SVGEGT. This CDR3 region has 12 residues. CDR3 sequence: CASRAGQHPQYF. The CDR3 DNA follows: TGTGCCAGCAGAGCGGGACAGCACCCGCAGTATTTT.

The V call is TRBV27, the J call TRBJ2-2; D perhaps matches TRBD1 (6 bases). V was pared by 6 bases and J by 8 bases, with 7 bases between. CDR3 length: 11 residues. Germline CDR1 is MNHEY and CDR2 is SMNVEV (reference sequence). The CDR3 loop reads CASRQGGELFF. In nucleotides, the CDR3 is TGTGCCAGCAGGCAGGGGGGGGAGCTGTTTTTT.

The CDR3 region is CASSRGPKRDQPQHF. CDR3 nucleotide sequence: TGTGCCAGCAGCCGCGGACCCAAAAGGGATCAGCCCCAGCATTTT. The V and J genes are TRBV12-3 or TRBV12-4 and TRBJ1-5; D unresolved. V was cut by 6 bases and J by 5 bases, with 17 bases left in between. The length of the CDR3 is 15 residues.

This clonotype has a count of ten or more. This rearrangement joins TRBV29-1 to TRBJ2-1; D perhaps matches TRBD1 (6 bases). The V and J ends lost 7 bases and 2 bases respectively, with 12 bases between them. The germline gives CDR1 SQVTM, CDR2 ANQGSEA. The CDR3 has 13 amino acids. CDR3: CSGPTGPYNEQFF. DNA of the CDR3: TGCAGCGGGCCAACAGGGCCCTACAATGAGCAGTTCTTC.

The chain carries TRBV12-3 or TRBV12-4 and TRBJ1-2, with D perhaps matching TRBD1 (5 bases). Trimming took 3 bases from V and 6 from J, leaving 14 bases between them. This CDR3 has 14 amino acids. For the CDR3, the DNA is TGTGCCAGCAGTTTTGGGGCCGGACGCGATGGCTACACCTTC. It codes for CASSFGAGRDGYTF.

The rearrangement uses TRBV5-1 and TRBJ1-2; D not resolved. CDR3 length equals 19 residues. CDR1 is SGHRS, CDR2 YFSETQ, per germline. The V end was cut by 2 bases, the J end by 3 bases, with 26 bases between. CDR3: CASSLDDVSRESSYYGYTF. The CDR3 nucleotides read TGCGCCAGCAGCTTAGATGACGTGAGCAGAGAATCCTCCTACTATGGCTACACCTTC. The full variable domain, completed using reference TRBV5-1 and TRBJ1-2, is KAGVTQTPRYLIKTRGQQVTLSCSPISGHRSVSWYQQTPGQGLQFLFEYFSETQRNKGNFPGRFSGRQFSNSRSEMNVSTLELGDSALYLCASSLDDVSRESSYYGYTFGSGTRLTVV.

This clonotype was counted between two and nine times. The V call is TRBV28, the J call TRBJ2-4; a possible D gene is TRBD2 (6 bases). The V end lost 3 bases, the J end lost 10 bases, and 16 bases lay between the germline ends. The CDR3 runs to 14 residues. The germline V gene encodes CDR1 MDHEN and CDR2 SYDVKM. The CDR3 coding sequence is TGTGCCAGCAGTTTTGCGGGGTTGTTGGGGATTCAGTACTTC. This gives the protein CASSFAGLLGIQYF.

In its sample, this clonotype was seen a few times. The J gene is TRBJ2-5, the V gene TRBV6-2 or TRBV6-3, with D unclear. Trimming stripped 5 bases from V and 4 bases from J, with 14 bases between. The CDR3 has 14 residues. Germline V gene lookup returns CDR1 MNHEY and CDR2 SVGEGT. Here the CDR3 reads CASSPSGLVETQYF. DNA for the CDR3: TGTGCCAGCAGTCCTTCGGGCCTTGTAGAGACCCAGTACTTC.

This clonotype came up a few times. This chain's CDR3 is CASSGGTGELAKNIQYF. As DNA, the CDR3 is TGCGCCAGCAGCGGCGGGACAGGCGAACTAGCCAAAAACATTCAGTACTTC. The chain couples TRBV5-1 to TRBJ2-4; 8 bases agree with TRBD1. The CDR3 has 17 residues. Germline V gene lookup returns CDR1 SGHRS and CDR2 YFSETQ. V was pared by 4 bases and J by 0 bases, with 9 bases of the junction left unmatched.

There are a few counts of this clonotype. The V and J genes are TRBV4-1 and TRBJ1-1, with no clear D. Germline V gene sequence: CDR1 MGHRA, CDR2 YSYEKL. With 6 bases removed from V and 1 base from J, the gap between germline ends came to 12 bases. The CDR3 spans 14 residues. In nucleotides, the CDR3 is TGCGCCAGCAGTAGATACGTAGCGAACACTGAAGCTTTCTTT. Amino acid sequence: CASSRYVANTEAFF.

This chain connects TRBV6-5 to TRBJ2-1, with D unclear. The CDR3 spans 14 residues. Trimming pared 7 bases from V and 5 bases from J, leaving 15 bases between. Germline CDR1 and CDR2: MNHEY and SVGAGI. The CDR3 DNA follows: TGTGCCAGCACCAGGAGCAACAGTCACAATGAGCAGTTCTTC. Translated: CASTRSNSHNEQFF.